Sequencing of this T cell receptor beta chain was carried out in a study of patients and donors after allogeneic stem cell transplantation (dated by TCRdb to about 2020). Library construction relied on RT-PCR. Sequencing took place on a NextSeq 550. The raw public data were reprocessed by TCRdb itself: fastp quality trimming at Q25, MiXCR clonotype calling, in-frame beta chains only. Duplicate CDR3 protein sequences are folded into a single record with the most common DNA and genes. The sample profile shows 800,000 to 1,000,000 distinct CDR3 sequences; around 17% of them were found once. The top ten clonotypes cover 6% of the sample. With respect to this clonotype: Its antigen target is currently unknown. No base quality values were provided; no much bigger clone lies one nucleotide off.

V and J lose 4 bases and 4 bases, and a span of 21 bases separates them. Reading the germline V gene (reference sequence) gives CDR1 SGHKS and CDR2 YYEKEE. The CDR3 numbers 17 residues from cysteine through phenylalanine. Of all the DNA, just the CDR3 is kept, 51 bases in frame from base 1. Recombination connected TRBV5-5 to TRBJ2-1; the D gene cannot be resolved reliably. This TCR derives from a human donor who was either an allogeneic HSCT recipient or a stem cell or donor lymphocyte infusion donor (not recorded which). It is not recorded whose cells these are; they may come from a transplant donor. The sample comprised blood, either unsorted or a sorted T cell fraction (not recorded which). The CDR3 region: CASSLSPGAFLYNEQFF. The DNA sequence is given as TGTGCCAGCAGCCTATCTCCGGGCGCGTTCTTATACAATGAGCAGTTCTTC.